The clone carrying this TCR beta chain has at least ten counts. Antigen specificity is unknown. This sample was taken from a study of T cells in Graves' hyperthyroidism and ophthalmopathy. Study observations and caveats: Within blood appeared most thyroid clonotypes that had expanded above 0.001. Ophthalmopathy stood apart from stable hyperthyroidism in a 13 V-J model.

Germline V gene data show CDR1 as SGHTS and CDR2 as YDEGEE. The CDR3 consists of 10 residues. The ends were cut back, 6 bases at V and 11 bases at J, with 11 bases in the middle. TCR beta CDR3 region amplification was performed from RNA transcripts. Initially, a first-round RT-PCR of the TCR CDR3 employed the HTBI primer set. One entry per CDR3 protein, called by TCRdb with MiXCR from the multiplex PCR reads. The sample records hundreds of thousands of distinct CDR3 sequences, 35% to 45% being singletons. The source is a man between 18 and 35 years old with Graves' hyperthyroidism. This chain joins TRBV5-8 and TRBJ1-1; D gene uncertain. The sample comprised blood. CDR3 in DNA: TGTGCCAGCATCCATCCGGGGGCTTTCTTT. It specifies CASIHPGAFF.